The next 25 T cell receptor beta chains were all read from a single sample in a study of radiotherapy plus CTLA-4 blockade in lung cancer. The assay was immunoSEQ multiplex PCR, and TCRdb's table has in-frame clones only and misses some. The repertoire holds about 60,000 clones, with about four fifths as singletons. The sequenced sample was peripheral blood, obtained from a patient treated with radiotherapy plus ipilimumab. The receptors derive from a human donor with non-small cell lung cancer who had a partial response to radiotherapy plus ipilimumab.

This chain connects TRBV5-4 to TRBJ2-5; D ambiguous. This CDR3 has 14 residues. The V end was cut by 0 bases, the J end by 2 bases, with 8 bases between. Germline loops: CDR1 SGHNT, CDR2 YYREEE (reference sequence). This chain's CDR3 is CASSLARRQETQYF. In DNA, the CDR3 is TGTGCCAGCAGCTTGGCCAGAAGACAAGAGACCCAGTACTTC.

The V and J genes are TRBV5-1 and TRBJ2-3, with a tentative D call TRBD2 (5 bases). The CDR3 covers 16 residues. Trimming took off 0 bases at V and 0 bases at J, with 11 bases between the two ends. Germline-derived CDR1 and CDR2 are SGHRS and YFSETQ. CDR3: CASSLASSMSTDTQYF. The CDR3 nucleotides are TGCGCCAGCAGCTTGGCTAGCTCGATGAGCACAGATACGCAGTATTTT.

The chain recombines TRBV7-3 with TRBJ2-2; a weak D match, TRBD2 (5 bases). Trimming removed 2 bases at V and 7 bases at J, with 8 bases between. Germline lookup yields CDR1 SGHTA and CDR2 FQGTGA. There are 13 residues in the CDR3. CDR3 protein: CASSLLGSGELFF. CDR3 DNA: TGTGCCAGCAGCTTATTAGGGAGCGGGGAGCTGTTTTTT.

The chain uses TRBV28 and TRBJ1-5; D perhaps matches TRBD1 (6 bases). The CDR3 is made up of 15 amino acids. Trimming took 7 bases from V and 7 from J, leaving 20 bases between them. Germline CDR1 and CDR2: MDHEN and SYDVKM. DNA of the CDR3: TGTGCCAGCACCGGACCCGGGTCGCAGGGGCAGCCCCAGCATTTT. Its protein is CASTGPGSQGQPQHF.

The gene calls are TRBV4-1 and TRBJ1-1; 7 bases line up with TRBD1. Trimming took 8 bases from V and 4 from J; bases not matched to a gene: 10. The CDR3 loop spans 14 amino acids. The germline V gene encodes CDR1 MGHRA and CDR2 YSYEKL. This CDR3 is CASSNRGLGTEAFF. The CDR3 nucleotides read TGCGCCAGCTCAAACAGGGGCTTGGGCACTGAAGCTTTCTTT.

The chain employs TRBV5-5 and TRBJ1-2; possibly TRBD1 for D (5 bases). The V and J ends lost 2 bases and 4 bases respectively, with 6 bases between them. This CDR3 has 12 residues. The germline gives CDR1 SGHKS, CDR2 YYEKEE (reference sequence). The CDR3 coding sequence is TGTGCCAGCAGCTTCCAGGGCTATGGCTACACCTTC. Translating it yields CASSFQGYGYTF. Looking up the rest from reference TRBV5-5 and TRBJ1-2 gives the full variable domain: DAGVTQSPTHLIKTRGQQVTLRCSPISGHKSVSWYQQVLGQGPQFIFQYYEKEERGRGNFPDRFSARQFPNYSSELNVNALLLGDSALYLCASSFQGYGYTFGSGTRLTVV.

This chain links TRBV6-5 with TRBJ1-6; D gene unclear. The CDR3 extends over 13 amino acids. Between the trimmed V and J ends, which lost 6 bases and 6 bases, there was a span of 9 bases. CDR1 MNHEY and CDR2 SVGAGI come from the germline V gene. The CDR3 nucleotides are TGTGCCAGCAGCGCGAGATTTAATTCACCCCTCCACTTT. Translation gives CASSARFNSPLHF.

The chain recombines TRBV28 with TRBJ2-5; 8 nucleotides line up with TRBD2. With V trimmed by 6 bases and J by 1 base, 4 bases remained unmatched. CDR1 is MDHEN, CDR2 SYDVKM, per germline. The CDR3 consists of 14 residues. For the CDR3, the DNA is TGTGCCAGCAGCTACGGGGGGGCCCAAGAGACCCAGTACTTC. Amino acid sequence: CASSYGGAQETQYF.

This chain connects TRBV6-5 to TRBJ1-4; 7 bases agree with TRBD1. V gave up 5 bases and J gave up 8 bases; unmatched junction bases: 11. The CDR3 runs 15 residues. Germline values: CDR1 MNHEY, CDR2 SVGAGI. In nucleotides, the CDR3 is TGTGCCAGCAGTGCCGGGACAGAAGGGTGGGAAAAACTGTTTTTT. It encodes CASSAGTEGWEKLFF.

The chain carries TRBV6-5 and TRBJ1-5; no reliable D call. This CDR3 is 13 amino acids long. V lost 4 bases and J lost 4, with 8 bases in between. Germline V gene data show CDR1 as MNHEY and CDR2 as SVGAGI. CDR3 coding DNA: TGTGCCAGCAGTTCGGGTGTGAATCAGCCCCAGCATTTT. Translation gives CASSSGVNQPQHF.

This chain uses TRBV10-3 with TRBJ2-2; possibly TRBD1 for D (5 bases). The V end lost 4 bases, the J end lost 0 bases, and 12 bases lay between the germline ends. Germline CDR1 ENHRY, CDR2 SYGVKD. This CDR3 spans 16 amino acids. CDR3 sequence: CAISGRENANTGELFF. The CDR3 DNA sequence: TGTGCCATCAGTGGCAGGGAAAACGCGAACACCGGGGAGCTGTTTTTT.

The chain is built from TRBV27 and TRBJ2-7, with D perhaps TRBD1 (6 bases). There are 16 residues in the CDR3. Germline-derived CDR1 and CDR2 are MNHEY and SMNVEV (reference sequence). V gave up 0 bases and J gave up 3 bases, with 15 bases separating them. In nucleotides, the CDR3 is TGTGCCAGCAGTTTATCCCCTCCGGACAGCGGCTACGAGCAGTACTTC. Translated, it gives CASSLSPPDSGYEQYF.

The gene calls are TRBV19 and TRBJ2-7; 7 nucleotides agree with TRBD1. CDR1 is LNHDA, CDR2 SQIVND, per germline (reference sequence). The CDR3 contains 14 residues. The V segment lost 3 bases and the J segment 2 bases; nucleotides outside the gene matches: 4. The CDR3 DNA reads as TGTGCCAGTAGTATCCCGGGGACAGCCTACGAGCAGTACTTC. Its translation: CASSIPGTAYEQYF. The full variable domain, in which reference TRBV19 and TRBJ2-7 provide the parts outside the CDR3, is DGGITQSPKYLFRKEGQNVTLSCEQNLNHDAMYWYRQDPGQGLRLIYYSQIVNDFQKGDIAEGYSVSREKKESFPLTVTSAQKNPTAFYLCASSIPGTAYEQYFGPGTRLTVT.

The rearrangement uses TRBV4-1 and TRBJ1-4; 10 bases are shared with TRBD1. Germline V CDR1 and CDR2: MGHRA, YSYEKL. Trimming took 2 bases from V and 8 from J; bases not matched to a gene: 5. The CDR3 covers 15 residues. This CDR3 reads CASSQSGQGREKLFF. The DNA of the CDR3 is TGCGCCAGCAGCCAATCGGGACAGGGGAGGGAAAAACTGTTTTTT.

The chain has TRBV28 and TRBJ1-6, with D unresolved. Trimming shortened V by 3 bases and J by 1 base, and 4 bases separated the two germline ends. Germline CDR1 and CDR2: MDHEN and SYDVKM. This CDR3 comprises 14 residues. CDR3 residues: CASSFRSYNSPLHF. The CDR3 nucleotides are TGTGCCAGCAGTTTCAGGTCCTATAATTCACCCCTCCACTTT.

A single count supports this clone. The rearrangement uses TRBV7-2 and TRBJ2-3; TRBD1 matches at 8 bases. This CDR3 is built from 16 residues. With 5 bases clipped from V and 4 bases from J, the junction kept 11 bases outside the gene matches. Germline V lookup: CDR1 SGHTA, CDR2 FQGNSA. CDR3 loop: CASSPKDRARADTQYF. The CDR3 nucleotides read TGTGCCAGCAGCCCTAAGGACAGGGCGAGGGCAGATACGCAGTATTTT.

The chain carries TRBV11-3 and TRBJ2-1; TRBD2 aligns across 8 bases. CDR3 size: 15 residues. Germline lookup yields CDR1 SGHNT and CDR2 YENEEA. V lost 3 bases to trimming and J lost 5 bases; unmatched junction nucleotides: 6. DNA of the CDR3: TGTGCCAGCAGCTTTGGGGGACTAGACAACAATGAGCAGTTCTTC. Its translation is CASSFGGLDNNEQFF.

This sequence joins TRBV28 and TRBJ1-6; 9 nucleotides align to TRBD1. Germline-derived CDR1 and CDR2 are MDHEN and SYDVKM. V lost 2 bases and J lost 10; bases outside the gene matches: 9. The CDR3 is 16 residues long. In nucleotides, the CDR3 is TGTGCCAGCAGTTTAGACAGGGGGAGTAATGGATCACCCCTCCACTTT. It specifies CASSLDRGSNGSPLHF.

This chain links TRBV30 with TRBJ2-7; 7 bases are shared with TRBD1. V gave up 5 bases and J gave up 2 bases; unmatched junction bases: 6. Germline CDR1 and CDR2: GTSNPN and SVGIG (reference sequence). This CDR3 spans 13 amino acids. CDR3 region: CAWSRDRPYEQYF. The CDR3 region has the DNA TGTGCCTGGTCCCGGGACAGACCCTACGAGCAGTACTTC.

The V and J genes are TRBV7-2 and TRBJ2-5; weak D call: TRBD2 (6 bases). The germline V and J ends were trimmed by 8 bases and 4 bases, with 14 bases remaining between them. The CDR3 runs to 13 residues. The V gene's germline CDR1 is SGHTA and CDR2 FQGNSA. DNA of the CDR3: TGTGCCAGCTTCGGGGGTGGAGGAGAGACCCAGTACTTC. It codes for CASFGGGGETQYF. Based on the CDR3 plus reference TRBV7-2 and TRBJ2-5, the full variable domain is GAGVSQSPSNKVTEKGKDVELRCDPISGHTALYWYRQSLGQGLEFLIYFQGNSAPDKSGLPSDRFSAERTGGSVSTLTIQRTQQEDSAVYLCASFGGGGETQYFGPGTRLLVL.

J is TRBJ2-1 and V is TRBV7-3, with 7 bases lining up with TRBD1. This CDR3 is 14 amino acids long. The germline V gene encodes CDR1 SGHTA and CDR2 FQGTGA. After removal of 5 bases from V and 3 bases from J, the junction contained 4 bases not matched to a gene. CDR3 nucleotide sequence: TGTGCCAGCAGCCACAGGGGCCTCTACAATGAGCAGTTCTTC. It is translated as CASSHRGLYNEQFF. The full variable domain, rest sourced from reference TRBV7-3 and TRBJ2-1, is GAGVSQTPSNKVTEKGKYVELRCDPISGHTALYWYRQSLGQGPEFLIYFQGTGAADDSGLPNDRFFAVRPEGSVSTLKIQRTERGDSAVYLCASSHRGLYNEQFFGPGTRLTVL.

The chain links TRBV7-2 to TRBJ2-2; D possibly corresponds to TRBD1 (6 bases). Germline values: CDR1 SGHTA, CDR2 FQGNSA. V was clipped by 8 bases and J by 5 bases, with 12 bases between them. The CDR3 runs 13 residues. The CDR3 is CASGVRGTGELFF. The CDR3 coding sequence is TGTGCCAGCGGAGTTAGGGGGACCGGGGAGCTGTTTTTT.

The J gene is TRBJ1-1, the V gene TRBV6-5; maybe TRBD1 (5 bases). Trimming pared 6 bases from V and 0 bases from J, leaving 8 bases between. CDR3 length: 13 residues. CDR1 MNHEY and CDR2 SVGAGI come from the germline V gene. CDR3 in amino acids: CASRDTLNTEAFF. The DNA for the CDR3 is TGTGCCAGCAGGGACACATTGAACACTGAAGCTTTCTTT.

The CDR3 nucleotides are TGTGCCAGCAGCTTAGGAACAGCCCAAGAGACCCAGTACTTC. It is translated as CASSLGTAQETQYF. V is TRBV7-6 and J is TRBJ2-5, with D uncertain. This CDR3 contains 14 residues. Germline CDR1 SGHVS, CDR2 FNYEAQ. Between the trimmed V and J ends, which lost 1 base and 1 base, there was a span of 7 bases.

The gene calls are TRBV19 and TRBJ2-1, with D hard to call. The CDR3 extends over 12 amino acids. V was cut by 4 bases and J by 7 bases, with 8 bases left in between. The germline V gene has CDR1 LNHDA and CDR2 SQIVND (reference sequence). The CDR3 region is CASSNVLNEQFF. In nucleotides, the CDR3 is TGTGCCAGTAGTAACGTCCTAAATGAGCAGTTCTTC.